The clone carrying this T cell receptor beta chain was detected ten times or more. Its antigen is still unknown. The sample originates from a study of T-cell reconstitution after alpha-beta-depleted transplantation in children. The germline V gene has CDR1 DFQATT and CDR2 SNEGSKA (reference sequence). The V and J ends lost 3 bases and 4 bases respectively, with 12 bases between them. This CDR3 is built from 13 residues. Overall study findings and caveats: It was surviving recipient T cells and thymic progenitors that gave some patients high TCRbeta diversity at day 60. After one year, T-cell counts and TCRbeta diversity mostly came from new T cells. It was reported that alpha-beta T cells came from several hundred expanded graft clones (about two months after transplant).

This sample's TCRbeta library carried unique molecular identifier barcodes. TCRdb re-called the PCR reads through MiXCR, storing one row per CDR3 protein. Among hundreds of thousands of distinct CDR3 sequences listed, about a tenth were seen once. The TCR comes from a child younger than two with acute myeloid leukemia, due to receive a stem cell transplant. The chain uses TRBV20-1 and TRBJ1-2, with a weak D call TRBD1 (6 bases). Source: PBMCs, taken before TCRalphabeta/CD19-depleted stem cell transplant. The DNA for the CDR3 is TGCAGTGCTAGGCGGGGGGGCTCCTATGGCTACACCTTC. Amino acid sequence: CSARRGGSYGYTF.